This T cell receptor (beta chain) stems from a study of T cell repertoires in cytomegalovirus infection. Findings and limits, study-wide: Cumulative public TCR beta family frequency identified carriers of CMV plus the relevant HLA.

With regard to this clonotype: Antigen: not known.

Germline V gene lookup returns CDR1 MGHDK and CDR2 SYGVNS. The length of the CDR3 is 15 residues. V lost 6 bases, J lost 3 bases, and 15 bases lay in between. TCRdb re-called the reads through MiXCR, storing one row per CDR3 protein. The repertoire includes 700,000 to 850,000 distinct CDR3 sequences, 32% of them detected once, and around 12% sits in the top ten. This clonotype was obtained from a human donor in good health (CMV status not recorded). Some clones in this sample may be carry-over from other donors' samples. The material was cultured CD8+ T cells from PBMCs, obtained from culture after CMV antigen stimulation. The V call is TRBV25-1, the J call TRBJ2-1; tentatively, D is TRBD1 or TRBD2 (5 bases each). CDR3 DNA: TGTGCCAGCAGCCACCCGGGGCTTAACTACAATGAGCAGTTCTTC. This codes for CASSHPGLNYNEQFF.